This T cell receptor (beta chain) was identified in a study of shared clonotypes between healthy human individuals (TCRdb year 2020). For context, the study as a whole: The cohort comprised two women and a few men aged 18 to 49 years. Between about 0.8 and 9 billion PBMCs per donor were obtained by leukapheresis. Per donor, three plates each were used for CD4 naive and CD4 memory, two for CD8 naive, and one for CD8 memory. To estimate repertoire size and how much clonotype sharing occurs between individuals, the study deeply sequenced the blood TCR repertoires of five healthy adults. To increase sequencing depth and limit assay-specific biases, different laboratories used diverse techniques to prepare libraries and sequence TCR repertoires.

The investigation overall reported the following: Naive subsets generally had larger estimated clonotype richness than memory subsets. Compared with non-shared clonotypes, clonotypes shared by all four sorted-subset donors had higher generation probabilities. Pairwise subsampling led to the expectation that sequencing depth would affect the degree of clonotype sharing among donors. Sampling was restricted to blood, and TCR repertoires in tissues likely differ from the TCR repertoires found in blood. Across a few donors, about 5.2% of naive CD4, more than 3% of naive CD8, under 2.5% of memory CD4, and around 0.4% of memory CD8 clonotypes were shared. The small number of donors limited the genetic and exposure-history diversity represented. Even with the large sequencing depth, rarefaction of the sorted-subset datasets indicated that sequencing was incomplete.

The donors were healthy, HIV-negative adults with no recently reported acute infections or vaccinations. All donors were Caucasian adults living in Nashville, Tennessee, USA. CD4+ T cells were enriched through magnetic negative selection, after which naive cells were positively selected on CD45RA and the remaining negative fraction served as the memory subset. After blood collection by leukapheresis, PBMCs were isolated using Ficoll-Histopaque density gradient centrifugation and then cryopreserved in the vapor phase of liquid nitrogen. Purity and quantity of every magnetically sorted T cell population were checked by analytical flow cytometry. Genomic DNA was isolated from each sorted fraction and quantified by UV absorbance on a Nanodrop 2000c. Trimming takes 5 bases from V and 6 bases from J, and the germline ends sit 17 bases apart. The CDR3 runs 15 amino acids, cysteine and phenylalanine included. Left in the record is the CDR3 DNA by itself, 45 bases read in frame from the first base. The germline V gene (reference sequence) supplies CDR1 SSHAT and CDR2 FNYEAQ.

This clone was seen once. Its antigen target is currently unknown. The sample holds no much larger clone one base away, and base qualities are not on file. Using the deep immunoSEQ assay, multiplex PCR amplified TCR CDR3 regions from genomic DNA. Extracted genomic DNA from each cell subset was distributed evenly across all wells of several immunoSEQ 96-well plates, and each plate was treated as a replicate. For sorted subsets, each replicate PCR was loaded with 200 ng genomic DNA, equivalent to about 30,000 T cell genomes. The purified libraries were quantified using a Qubit 3.0 fluorometer, sized with a Bioanalyzer 2100, and then quantified again using the KAPA Library Quantification kit. Every immunoSEQ 96-well plate was sequenced on a separate single-read 150-cycle Illumina NextSeq 550 flow cell. On the study's bioinformatics: Because the immunoSEQ output included only junctional sequences and no quality scores, the filtering could not be the same as the filtering used for full-length reads. To assign V/J genes and CDR3, sequences were annotated using PyIR, a Python wrapper for IgBLAST v1.9, with IMGT germline references. Any read was removed if the V/J assignment was weak (E-value above 1e-6), the CDR3 was missing, or the read contained stop codons, out-of-frame junctions, or ambiguous translated residues. V3J clonotypes were defined as sequences sharing an identical inferred V gene, J gene, and CDR3 amino acid sequence. Percentage overlap between repertoires was calculated by dividing the number of shared unique clonotypes by the size of the smaller repertoire. Richness of each repertoire was evaluated using RTK rarefaction, the Chao1 estimator, and Recon v2.1 estimates of unobserved clonotypes. Generation probabilities were computed with OLGA for all TCRbeta clonotypes obtained by the gDNA method from a handful of donors. Imported from immuneACCESS, the table was reduced by TCRdb to in-frame sequences with V and J called. These copies leave out some clones; in studies compared against another copy, an unresolved V gene accounts for under half, and the cause of the remainder is not known. That table gives V, J and clone size, and the DNA gave D and trimming. This sample comprises about 610,000 clones, about 96% of them detected only once. The top ten clones comprise less than 0.065% of the sample.

This chain is built from TRBV7-7 and TRBJ2-1, with the D gene not confidently named. Input material: naive CD4+ T cells sorted from blood. The cell subset or site label, as the study defines it: CD45RA+ positively selected. This clonotype was sampled from a young woman in good health. The CDR3 reads CASSLFAAGINEQFF. At the DNA level, the sequence is TGTGCCAGCAGCCTATTCGCGGCAGGTATCAATGAGCAGTTCTTC.